One sample yielded the 2 T cell receptor beta chains listed below, sequenced in a study of cytomegalovirus exposure and HLA in healthy donors. PCR involved 60 Vbeta and 13 Jbeta primers. Clones were sequenced by immunoSEQ multiplex PCR, and TCRdb holds only the in-frame ones, with some missing. The repertoire holds about 150,000 clones, with roughly 80% as singletons. The material sequenced was PBMCs. The receptors derive from a male donor in good health and CMV-seronegative.

J is TRBJ2-1 and V is TRBV5-1; 8 positions match TRBD1. From germline, CDR1 is SGHRS and CDR2 YFSETQ. V shed 2 bases and J 6 bases; nucleotides not matched to a gene: 1. The CDR3 runs 13 residues. The CDR3, as DNA: TGCGCCAGCAGCTTCACAGGGGGCAATGAGCAGTTCTTC. The encoded protein is CASSFTGGNEQFF.

The chain is built from TRBV4-1 and TRBJ2-3; D ambiguous. CDR1 is MGHRA, CDR2 YSYEKL, per germline. Trimming shortened V by 7 bases and J by 4 bases, and 18 bases separated the two germline ends. This CDR3 is built from 15 residues. The DNA of the CDR3 is TGCGCCAGCACCCCCCCCGCCGGTAGTGCAGATACGCAGTATTTT. Translation: CASTPPAGSADTQYF.